These 2 T cell receptor beta chains originate from one sample sequenced in a study of shared clonotypes between healthy human individuals. Assay: immunoSEQ multiplex PCR; the TCRdb copy retains only in-frame clones and omits some. Here the sample spans 2.3 million or so clones, approximately 95% being singletons. The sample consisted of naive CD4+ T cells from PBMCs. Sample subset: CD45RA+ positively selected. The receptors here all came from a man between 18 and 29 years old in good health. Some clones in this sample may be carry-over from other donors' samples.

The chain carries TRBV4-1 and TRBJ2-3; 12 nucleotides match TRBD2. The CDR3 extends over 20 amino acids. Germline CDR1 reads MGHRA; CDR2 reads YSYEKL. With 0 bases clipped from V and 1 base from J, the junction kept 11 bases outside the gene matches. As DNA, the CDR3 is TGCGCCAGCAGCCAAGACAGGTCGCTAGCGGGAGGGCCTGGCACAGATACGCAGTATTTT. Residues: CASSQDRSLAGGPGTDTQYF.

The chain couples TRBV9 to TRBJ2-3; D unclear. This CDR3 has 16 residues. Germline CDR1 and CDR2: SGDLS and YYNGEE. V was trimmed by 0 bases and J by 0 bases, leaving 11 bases between them. CDR3 residues: CASSVVGQASTDTQYF. The CDR3 DNA sequence: TGTGCCAGCAGCGTAGTCGGGCAGGCAAGCACAGATACGCAGTATTTT.